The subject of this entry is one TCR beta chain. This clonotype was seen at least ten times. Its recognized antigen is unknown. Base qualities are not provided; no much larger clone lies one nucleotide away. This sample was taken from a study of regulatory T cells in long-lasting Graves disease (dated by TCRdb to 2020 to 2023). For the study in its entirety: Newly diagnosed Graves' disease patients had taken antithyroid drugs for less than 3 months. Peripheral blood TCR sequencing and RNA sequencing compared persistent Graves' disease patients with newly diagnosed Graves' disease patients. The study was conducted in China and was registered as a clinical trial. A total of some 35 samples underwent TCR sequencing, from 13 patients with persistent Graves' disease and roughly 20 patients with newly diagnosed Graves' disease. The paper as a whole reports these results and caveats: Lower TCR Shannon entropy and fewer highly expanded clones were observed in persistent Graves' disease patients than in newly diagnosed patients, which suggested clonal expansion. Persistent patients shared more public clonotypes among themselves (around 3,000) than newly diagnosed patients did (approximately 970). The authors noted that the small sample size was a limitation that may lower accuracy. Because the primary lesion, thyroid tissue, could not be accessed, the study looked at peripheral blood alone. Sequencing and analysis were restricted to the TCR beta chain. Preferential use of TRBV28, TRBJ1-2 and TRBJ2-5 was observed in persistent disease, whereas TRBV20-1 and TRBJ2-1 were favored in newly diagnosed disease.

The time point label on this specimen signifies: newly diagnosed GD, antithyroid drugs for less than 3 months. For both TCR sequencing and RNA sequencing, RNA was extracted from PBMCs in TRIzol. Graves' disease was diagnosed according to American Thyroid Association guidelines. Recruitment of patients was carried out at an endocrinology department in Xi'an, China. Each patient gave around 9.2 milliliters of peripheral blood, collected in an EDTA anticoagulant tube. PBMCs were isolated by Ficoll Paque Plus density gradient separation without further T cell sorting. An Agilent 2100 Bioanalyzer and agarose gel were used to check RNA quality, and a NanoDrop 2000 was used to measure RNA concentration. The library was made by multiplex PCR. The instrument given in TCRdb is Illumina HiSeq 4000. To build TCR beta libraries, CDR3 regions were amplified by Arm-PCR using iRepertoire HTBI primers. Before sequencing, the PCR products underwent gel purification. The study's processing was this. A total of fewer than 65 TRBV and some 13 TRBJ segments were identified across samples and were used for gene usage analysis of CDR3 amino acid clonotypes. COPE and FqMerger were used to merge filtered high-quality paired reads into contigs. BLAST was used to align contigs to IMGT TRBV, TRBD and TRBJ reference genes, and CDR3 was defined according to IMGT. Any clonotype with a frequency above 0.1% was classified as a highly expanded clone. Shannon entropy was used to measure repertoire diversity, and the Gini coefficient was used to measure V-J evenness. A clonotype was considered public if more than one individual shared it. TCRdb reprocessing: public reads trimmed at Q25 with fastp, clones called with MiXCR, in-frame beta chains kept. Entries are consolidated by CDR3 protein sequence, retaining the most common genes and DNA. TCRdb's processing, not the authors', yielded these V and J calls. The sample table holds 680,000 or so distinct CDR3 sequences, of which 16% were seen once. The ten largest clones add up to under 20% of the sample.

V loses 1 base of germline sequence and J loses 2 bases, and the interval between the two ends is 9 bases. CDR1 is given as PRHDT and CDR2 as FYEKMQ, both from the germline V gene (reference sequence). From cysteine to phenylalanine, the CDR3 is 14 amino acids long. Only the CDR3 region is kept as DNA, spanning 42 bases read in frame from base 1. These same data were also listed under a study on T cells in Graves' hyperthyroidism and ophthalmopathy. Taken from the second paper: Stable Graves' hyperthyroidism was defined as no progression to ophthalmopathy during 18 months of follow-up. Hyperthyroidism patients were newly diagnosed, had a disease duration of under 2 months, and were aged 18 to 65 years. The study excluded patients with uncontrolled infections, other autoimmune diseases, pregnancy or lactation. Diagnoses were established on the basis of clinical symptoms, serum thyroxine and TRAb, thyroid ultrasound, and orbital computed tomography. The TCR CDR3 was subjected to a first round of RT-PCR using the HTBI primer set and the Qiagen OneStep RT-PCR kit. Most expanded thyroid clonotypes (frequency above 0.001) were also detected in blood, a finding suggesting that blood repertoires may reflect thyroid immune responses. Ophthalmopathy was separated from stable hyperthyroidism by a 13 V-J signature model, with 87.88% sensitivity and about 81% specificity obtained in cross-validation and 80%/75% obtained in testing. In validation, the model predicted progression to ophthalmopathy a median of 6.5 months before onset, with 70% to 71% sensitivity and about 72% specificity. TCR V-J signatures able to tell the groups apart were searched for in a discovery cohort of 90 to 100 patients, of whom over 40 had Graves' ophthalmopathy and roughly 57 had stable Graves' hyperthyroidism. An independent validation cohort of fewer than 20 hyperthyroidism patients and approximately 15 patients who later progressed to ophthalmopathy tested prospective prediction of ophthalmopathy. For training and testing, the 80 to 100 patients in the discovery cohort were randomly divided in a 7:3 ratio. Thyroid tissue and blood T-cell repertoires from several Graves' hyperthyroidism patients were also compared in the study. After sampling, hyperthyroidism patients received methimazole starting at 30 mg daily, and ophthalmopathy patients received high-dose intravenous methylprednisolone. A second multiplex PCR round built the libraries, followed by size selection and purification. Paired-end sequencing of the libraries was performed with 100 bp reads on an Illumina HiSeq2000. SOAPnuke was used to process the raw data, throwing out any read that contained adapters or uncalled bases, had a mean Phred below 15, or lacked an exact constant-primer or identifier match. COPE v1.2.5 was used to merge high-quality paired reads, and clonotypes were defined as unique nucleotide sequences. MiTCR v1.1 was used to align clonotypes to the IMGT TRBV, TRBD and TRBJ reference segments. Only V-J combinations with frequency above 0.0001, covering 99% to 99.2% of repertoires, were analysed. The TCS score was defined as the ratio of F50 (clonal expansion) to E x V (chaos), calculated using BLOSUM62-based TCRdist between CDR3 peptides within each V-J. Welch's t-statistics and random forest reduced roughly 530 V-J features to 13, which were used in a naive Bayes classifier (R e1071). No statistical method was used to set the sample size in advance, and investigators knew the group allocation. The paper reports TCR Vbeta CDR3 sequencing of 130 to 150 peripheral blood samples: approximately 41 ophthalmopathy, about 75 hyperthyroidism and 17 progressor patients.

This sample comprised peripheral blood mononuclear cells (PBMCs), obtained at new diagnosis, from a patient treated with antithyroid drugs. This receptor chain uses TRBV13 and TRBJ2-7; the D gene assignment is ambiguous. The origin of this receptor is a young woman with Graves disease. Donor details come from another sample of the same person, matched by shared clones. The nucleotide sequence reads TGTGCCAGCAGCTTAGTAAACAGTCCCTACGAGCAGTACTTC. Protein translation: CASSLVNSPYEQYF.